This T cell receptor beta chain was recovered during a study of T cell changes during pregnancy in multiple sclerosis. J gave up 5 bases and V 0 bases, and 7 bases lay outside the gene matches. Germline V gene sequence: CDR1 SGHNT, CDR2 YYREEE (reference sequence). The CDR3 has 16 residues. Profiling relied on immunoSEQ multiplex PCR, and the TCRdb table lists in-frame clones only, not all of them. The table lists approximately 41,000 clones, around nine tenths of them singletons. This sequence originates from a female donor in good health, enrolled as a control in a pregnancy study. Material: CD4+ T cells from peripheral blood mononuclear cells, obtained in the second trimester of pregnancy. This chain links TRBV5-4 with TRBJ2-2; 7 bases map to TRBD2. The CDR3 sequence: CASSLVGGTTTGELFF. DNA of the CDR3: TGTGCCAGCAGCTTGGTAGGTGGGACTACAACCGGGGAGCTGTTTTTT.